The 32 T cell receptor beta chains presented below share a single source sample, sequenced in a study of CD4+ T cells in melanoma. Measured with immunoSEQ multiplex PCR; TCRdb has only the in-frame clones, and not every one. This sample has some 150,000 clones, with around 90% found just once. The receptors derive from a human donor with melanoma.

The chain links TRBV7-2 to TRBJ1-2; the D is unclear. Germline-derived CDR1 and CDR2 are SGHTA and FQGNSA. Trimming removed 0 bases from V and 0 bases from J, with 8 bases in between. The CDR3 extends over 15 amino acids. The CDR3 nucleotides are TGTGCCAGCAGCTTAGCGGCGGGATCTAACTATGGCTACACCTTC. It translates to CASSLAAGSNYGYTF.

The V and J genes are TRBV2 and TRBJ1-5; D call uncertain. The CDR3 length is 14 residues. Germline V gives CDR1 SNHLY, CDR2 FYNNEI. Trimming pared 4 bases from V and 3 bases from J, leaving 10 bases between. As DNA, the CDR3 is TGTGCCAGCAGTGGTAACAGATTCAATCAGCCCCAGCATTTT. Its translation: CASSGNRFNQPQHF. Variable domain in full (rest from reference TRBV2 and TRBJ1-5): EPEVTQTPSHQVTQMGQEVILRCVPISNHLYFYWYRQILGQKVEFLVSFYNNEISEKSEIFDDQFSVERPDGSNFTLKIRSTKLEDSAMYFCASSGNRFNQPQHFGDGTRLSIL.

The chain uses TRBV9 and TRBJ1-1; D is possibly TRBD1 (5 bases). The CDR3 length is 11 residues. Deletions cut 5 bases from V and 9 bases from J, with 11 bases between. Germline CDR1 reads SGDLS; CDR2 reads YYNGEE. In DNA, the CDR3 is TGTGCCAGCAGGGGGACGACAAAAGCTTTCTTT. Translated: CASRGTTKAFF.

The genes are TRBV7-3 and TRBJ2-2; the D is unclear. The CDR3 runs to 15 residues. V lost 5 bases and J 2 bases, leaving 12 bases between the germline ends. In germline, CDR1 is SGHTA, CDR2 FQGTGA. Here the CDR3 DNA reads TGTGCCAGCAGCCCCACCCATATTAACACCGGGGAGCTGTTTTTT. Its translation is CASSPTHINTGELFF. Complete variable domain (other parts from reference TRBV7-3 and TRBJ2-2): GAGVSQTPSNKVTEKGKYVELRCDPISGHTALYWYRQSLGQGPEFLIYFQGTGAADDSGLPNDRFFAVRPEGSVSTLKIQRTERGDSAVYLCASSPTHINTGELFFGEGSRLTVL.

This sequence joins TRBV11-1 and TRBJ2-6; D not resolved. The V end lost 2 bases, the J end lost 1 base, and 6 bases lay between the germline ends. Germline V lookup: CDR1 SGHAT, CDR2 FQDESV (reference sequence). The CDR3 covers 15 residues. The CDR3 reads CASSLQVSGANVLTF. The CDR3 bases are TGTGCCAGCAGCTTACAGGTTTCTGGGGCCAACGTCCTGACTTTC.

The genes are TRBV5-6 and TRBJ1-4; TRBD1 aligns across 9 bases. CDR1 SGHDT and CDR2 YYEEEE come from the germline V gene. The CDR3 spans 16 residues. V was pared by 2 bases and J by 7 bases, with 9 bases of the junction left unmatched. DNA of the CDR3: TGTGCCAGCAGCTTCGCCCCGGGACAGGGCGGTGAAAAACTGTTTTTT. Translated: CASSFAPGQGGEKLFF.

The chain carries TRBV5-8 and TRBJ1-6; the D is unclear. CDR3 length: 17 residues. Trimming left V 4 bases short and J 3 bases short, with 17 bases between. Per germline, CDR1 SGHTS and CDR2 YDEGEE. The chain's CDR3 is CASSQATGSRYNSPLHF. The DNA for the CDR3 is TGTGCCAGCAGCCAAGCCACGGGATCGCGCTATAATTCACCCCTCCACTTT.

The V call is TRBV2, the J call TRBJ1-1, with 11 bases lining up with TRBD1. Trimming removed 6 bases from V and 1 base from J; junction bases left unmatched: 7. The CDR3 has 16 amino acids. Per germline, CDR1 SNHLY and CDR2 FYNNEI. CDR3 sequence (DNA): TGTGCCAGCAGGGACAGGGGGCGCACGGGGAACACTGAAGCTTTCTTT. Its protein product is CASRDRGRTGNTEAFF.

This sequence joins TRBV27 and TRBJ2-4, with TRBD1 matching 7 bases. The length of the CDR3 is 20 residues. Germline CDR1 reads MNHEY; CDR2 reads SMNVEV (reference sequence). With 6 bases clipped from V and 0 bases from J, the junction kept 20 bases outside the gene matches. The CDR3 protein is CASRGDSFPTPALAKNIQYF. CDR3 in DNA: TGTGCCAGCAGGGGGGACAGTTTTCCCACCCCAGCCTTAGCCAAAAACATTCAGTACTTC.

In DNA form, the CDR3 reads TGTGCCAGCAGCCGCGGGGGGGCCGGGGAGCTGTTTTTT. Translating it yields CASSRGGAGELFF. The chain couples TRBV4-2 to TRBJ2-2; 9 nucleotides align to TRBD2. The V gene's germline CDR1 is LGHNA and CDR2 YNFKEQ. This CDR3 comprises 13 residues. With 4 bases clipped from V and 6 bases from J, the junction kept 0 bases outside the gene matches.

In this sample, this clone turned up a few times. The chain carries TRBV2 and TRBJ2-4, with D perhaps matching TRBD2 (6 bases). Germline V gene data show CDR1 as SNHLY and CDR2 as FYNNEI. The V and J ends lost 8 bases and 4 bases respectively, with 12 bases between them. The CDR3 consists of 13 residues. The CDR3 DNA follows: TGTGCCAGCTTGGAACGGGGGAAAAACATTCAGTACTTC. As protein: CASLERGKNIQYF.

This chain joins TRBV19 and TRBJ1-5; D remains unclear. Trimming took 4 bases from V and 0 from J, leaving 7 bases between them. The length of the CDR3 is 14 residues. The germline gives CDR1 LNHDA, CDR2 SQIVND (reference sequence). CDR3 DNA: TGTGCCAGTAGTAAGGGAATTAGCAATCAGCCCCAGCATTTT. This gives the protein CASSKGISNQPQHF.

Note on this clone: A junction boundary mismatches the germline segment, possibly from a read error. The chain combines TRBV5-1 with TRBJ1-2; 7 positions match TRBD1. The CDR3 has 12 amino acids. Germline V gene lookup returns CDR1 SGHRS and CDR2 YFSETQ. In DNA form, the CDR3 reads TGCGCCAGCAGCGCATCCGGGACAGTGAAATTCTTC. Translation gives CASSASGTVKFF.

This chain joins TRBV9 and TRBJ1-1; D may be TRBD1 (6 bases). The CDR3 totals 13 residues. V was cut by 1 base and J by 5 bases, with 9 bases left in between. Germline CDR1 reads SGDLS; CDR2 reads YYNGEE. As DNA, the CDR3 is TGTGCCAGCAGCGTAACCGACAGGACTGAAGCTTTCTTT. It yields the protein CASSVTDRTEAFF.

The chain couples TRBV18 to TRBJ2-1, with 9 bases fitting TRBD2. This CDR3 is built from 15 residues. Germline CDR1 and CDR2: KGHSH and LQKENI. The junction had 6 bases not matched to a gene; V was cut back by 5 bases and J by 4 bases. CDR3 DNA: TGTGCCAGCTCATCTTCGAGCGGGGGGTACAATGAGCAGTTCTTC. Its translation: CASSSSSGGYNEQFF.

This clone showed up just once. CDR3 residues: CASSSRDQSTDTQYF. In DNA form, the CDR3 reads TGTGCCAGCAGCTCCCGGGACCAGAGCACAGATACGCAGTATTTT. The chain uses TRBV5-4 and TRBJ2-3, with D tentatively TRBD1 or TRBD2 (5 bases each). The CDR3 has 15 residues. The V end was cut by 3 bases, the J end by 0 bases, with 11 bases between. Germline-derived CDR1 and CDR2 are SGHNT and YYREEE (reference sequence).

CDR3 bases: TGTGCCAGCAGTTACCCGCTCAGGGGGACTGAAGCTTTCTTT. Translated, it gives CASSYPLRGTEAFF. The rearrangement uses TRBV28 and TRBJ1-1, with 7 bases lining up with TRBD1. V lost 4 bases, J lost 5 bases, and 7 bases stayed unmatched. The CDR3 is 14 residues long. Germline loops: CDR1 MDHEN, CDR2 SYDVKM.

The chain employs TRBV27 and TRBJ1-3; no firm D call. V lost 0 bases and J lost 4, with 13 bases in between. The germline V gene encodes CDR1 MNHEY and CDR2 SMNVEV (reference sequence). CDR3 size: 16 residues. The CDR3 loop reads CASSLSGNHRGNTIYF. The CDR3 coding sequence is TGTGCCAGCAGTTTATCGGGGAATCATCGCGGAAACACCATATATTTT.

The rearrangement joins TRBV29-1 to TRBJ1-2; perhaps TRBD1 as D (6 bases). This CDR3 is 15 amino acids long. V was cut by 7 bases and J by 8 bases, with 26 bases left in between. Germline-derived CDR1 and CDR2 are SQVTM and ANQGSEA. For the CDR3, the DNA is TGCAGCGCTACAGACGGCGGCAGGGGCCCGAAGGGCTACACCTTC. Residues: CSATDGGRGPKGYTF.

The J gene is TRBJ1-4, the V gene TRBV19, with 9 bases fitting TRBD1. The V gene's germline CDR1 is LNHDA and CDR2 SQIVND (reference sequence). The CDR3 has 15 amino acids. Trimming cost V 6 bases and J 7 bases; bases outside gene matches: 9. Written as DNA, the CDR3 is TGTGCCAGTAGGAGGGCCGGACAGGGGCGTGAAAAACTGTTTTTT. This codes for CASRRAGQGREKLFF.

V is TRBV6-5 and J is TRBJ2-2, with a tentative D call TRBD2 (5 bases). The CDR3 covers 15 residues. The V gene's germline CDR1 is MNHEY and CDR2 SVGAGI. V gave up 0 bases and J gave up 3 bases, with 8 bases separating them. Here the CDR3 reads CASSYSRTYTGELFF. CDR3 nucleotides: TGTGCCAGCAGTTACTCAAGGACTTACACCGGGGAGCTGTTTTTT.

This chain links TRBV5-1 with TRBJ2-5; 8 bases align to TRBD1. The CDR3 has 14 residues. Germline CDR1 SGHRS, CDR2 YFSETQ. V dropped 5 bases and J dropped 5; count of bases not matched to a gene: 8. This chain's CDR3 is CASRNDRGGETQYF. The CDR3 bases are TGCGCCAGCAGGAATGACAGGGGTGGGGAGACCCAGTACTTC.

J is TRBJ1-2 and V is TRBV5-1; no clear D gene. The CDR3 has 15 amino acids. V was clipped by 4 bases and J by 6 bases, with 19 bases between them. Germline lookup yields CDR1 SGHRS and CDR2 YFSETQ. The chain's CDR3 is CASSPGRTWVDGYTF. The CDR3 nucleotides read TGCGCCAGCAGCCCAGGACGAACGTGGGTCGATGGCTACACCTTC.

CDR3 nucleotide sequence: TGCGCCAGCAGCTTGGGAGGGGTTACAGTGCAGTACTTC. Protein product: CASSLGGVTVQYF. The rearrangement joins TRBV5-1 to TRBJ2-7; D possibly uses TRBD1 or TRBD2 (5 bases each). Trimming took off 0 bases at V and 9 bases at J, with 13 bases between the two ends. This CDR3 is built from 13 residues. Per the germline V gene, CDR1 is SGHRS and CDR2 is YFSETQ.

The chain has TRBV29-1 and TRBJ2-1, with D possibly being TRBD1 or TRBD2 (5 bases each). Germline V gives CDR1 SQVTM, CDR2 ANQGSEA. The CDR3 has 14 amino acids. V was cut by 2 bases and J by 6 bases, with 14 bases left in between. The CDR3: CSVERDDPANEQFF. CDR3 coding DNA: TGCAGCGTTGAACGGGACGACCCGGCCAATGAGCAGTTCTTC.

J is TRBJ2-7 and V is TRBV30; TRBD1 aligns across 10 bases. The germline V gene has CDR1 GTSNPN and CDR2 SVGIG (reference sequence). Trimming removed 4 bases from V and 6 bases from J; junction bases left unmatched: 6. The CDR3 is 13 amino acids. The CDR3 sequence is CAWIETGGGEQYF. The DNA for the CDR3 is TGTGCCTGGATCGAGACAGGGGGCGGCGAGCAGTACTTC. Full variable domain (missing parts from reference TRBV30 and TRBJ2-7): SQTIHQWPATLVQPVGSPLSLECTVEGTSNPNLYWYRQAAGRGLQLLFYSVGIGQISSEVPQNLSASRPQDRQFILSSKKLLLSDSGFYLCAWIETGGGEQYFGPGTRLTVT.

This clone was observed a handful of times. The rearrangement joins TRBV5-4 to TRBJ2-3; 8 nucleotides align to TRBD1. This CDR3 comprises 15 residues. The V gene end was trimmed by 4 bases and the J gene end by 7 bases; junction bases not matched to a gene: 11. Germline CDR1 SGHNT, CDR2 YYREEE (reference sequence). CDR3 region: CASSRSGQGWNTQYF. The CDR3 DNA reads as TGTGCCAGCAGCCGATCCGGACAGGGTTGGAATACGCAGTATTTT.

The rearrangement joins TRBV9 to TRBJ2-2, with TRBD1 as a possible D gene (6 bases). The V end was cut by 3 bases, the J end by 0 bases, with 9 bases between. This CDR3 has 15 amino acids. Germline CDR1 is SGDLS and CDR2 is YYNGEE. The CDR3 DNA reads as TGTGCCAGCAGCGCCGGACAGACGAACACCGGGGAGCTGTTTTTT. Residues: CASSAGQTNTGELFF.

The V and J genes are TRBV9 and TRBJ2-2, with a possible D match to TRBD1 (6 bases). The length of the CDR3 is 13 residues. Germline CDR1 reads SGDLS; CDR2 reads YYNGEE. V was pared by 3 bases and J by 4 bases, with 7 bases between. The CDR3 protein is CASSAGVTGELFF. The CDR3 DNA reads TGTGCCAGCAGCGCAGGGGTCACCGGGGAGCTGTTTTTT.

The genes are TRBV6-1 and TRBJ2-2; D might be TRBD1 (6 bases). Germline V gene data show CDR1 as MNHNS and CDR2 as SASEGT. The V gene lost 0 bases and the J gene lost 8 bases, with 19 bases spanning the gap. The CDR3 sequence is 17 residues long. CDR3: CASSEAPGALIPGELFF. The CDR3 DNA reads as TGTGCCAGCAGTGAAGCGCCAGGGGCCCTCATCCCGGGGGAGCTGTTTTTT.

CDR3 coding DNA: TGCGCCAGCATAGCAGGGCCAACAGATACGCAGTATTTT. This sequence encodes CASIAGPTDTQYF. The rearrangement uses TRBV5-1 and TRBJ2-3, with a weak D call TRBD1 (5 bases). The CDR3 has 13 residues. V lost 6 bases to trimming and J lost 3 bases, with 11 bases between them. The V gene's germline CDR1 is SGHRS and CDR2 YFSETQ. The full variable domain, rest sourced from reference TRBV5-1 and TRBJ2-3, is KAGVTQTPRYLIKTRGQQVTLSCSPISGHRSVSWYQQTPGQGLQFLFEYFSETQRNKGNFPGRFSGRQFSNSRSEMNVSTLELGDSALYLCASIAGPTDTQYFGPGTRLTVL.

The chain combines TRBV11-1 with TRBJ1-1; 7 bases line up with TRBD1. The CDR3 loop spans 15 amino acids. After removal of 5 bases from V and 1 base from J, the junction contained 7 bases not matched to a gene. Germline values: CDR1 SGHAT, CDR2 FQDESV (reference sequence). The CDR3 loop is CASSAQQGRNTEAFF. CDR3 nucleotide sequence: TGTGCCAGCAGCGCCCAACAGGGGCGGAACACTGAAGCTTTCTTT.